This entry lists 10 T cell receptor beta chains sequenced from one sample in a study of breast tumors, draining lymph nodes, adjacent tissues. TCRdb called the multiplex PCR reads again in MiXCR, with one record for every CDR3 protein. The data contain about 180,000 distinct CDR3 sequences, 30% to 35% of them seen just once; the ten biggest clones take up over 3.5%. Axillary draining lymph nodes of breast cancer patients supplied the node samples. Input material: axillary lymph node tissue. Receptor source: a female donor with breast cancer. Some clones in this sample may be carry-over from other donors' samples.

This clonotype was observed many times. The chain couples TRBV2 to TRBJ2-3, with TRBD1 as a possible D gene (5 bases). Germline V gene sequence: CDR1 SNHLY, CDR2 FYNNEI. This CDR3 region has 15 residues. The ends were cut back, 4 bases at V and 4 bases at J, with 15 bases in the middle. The DNA of the CDR3 is TGTGCCAGCAGTGTTCTGGGGCAAAGGGCAGATACGCAGTATTTT. It translates to CASSVLGQRADTQYF.

The V gene is TRBV7-9, the J gene TRBJ1-6; unclear D gene. The CDR3 is made up of 17 amino acids. The V gene's germline CDR1 is SEHNR and CDR2 FQNEAQ (reference sequence). Trimming pared 4 bases from V and 6 bases from J, leaving 19 bases between. The CDR3 sequence is CASSSLDGKSGNSPLHF. DNA for the CDR3: TGTGCCAGCAGCTCCCTGGACGGGAAGTCTGGTAATTCACCCCTCCACTTT.

The table lists this clonotype with many counts. The rearrangement uses TRBV7-3 and TRBJ2-1, with 10 positions matching TRBD2. This CDR3 spans 15 amino acids. The ends lost 5 bases at V and 8 bases at J; junction bases unmatched: 9. Germline CDR1 SGHTA, CDR2 FQGTGA. The CDR3: CASSPGLAAGHEQFF. The CDR3 region has the DNA TGTGCCAGCAGCCCCGGACTAGCGGCCGGGCATGAGCAGTTCTTC.

This clonotype was detected ten times or more. The rearrangement links TRBV2 to TRBJ2-1; 12 bases line up with TRBD2. Trimming took 5 bases from V and 8 from J; bases not matched to a gene: 7. This CDR3 region has 15 residues. Germline V lookup: CDR1 SNHLY, CDR2 FYNNEI. CDR3 in DNA: TGTGCCAGCAGTTCACTAGCGGGAGGCCCCTATGAGCAGTTCTTC. This sequence encodes CASSSLAGGPYEQFF.

There are many counts of this clonotype. The rearrangement uses TRBV7-9 and TRBJ1-2, with TRBD1 identical over 11 bases. The CDR3 sequence is 18 residues long. Germline trimming cut 5 bases from V and 7 bases from J; bases unmatched to any gene: 18. Germline values: CDR1 SEHNR, CDR2 FQNEAQ (reference sequence). In DNA, the CDR3 is TGTGCCAGCAGCCCTAAGCCGCTCGGGCCGGGACAGGGGGGTGGCTACACCTTC. Its protein is CASSPKPLGPGQGGGYTF.

This rearrangement joins TRBV12-3 or TRBV12-4 to TRBJ2-1; TRBD2 might be the D (5 bases). This CDR3 has 12 amino acids. V lost 6 bases to trimming and J lost 9 bases, with 12 bases between them. The CDR3 sequence: CASRPSSGEQFF. In nucleotides, the CDR3 is TGTGCCAGCAGACCTAGCAGTGGTGAGCAGTTCTTC.

DNA of the CDR3: TGCAGTGCTCTAAATACAGGGTTCTACAATGAGCAGTATTTT. It translates to CSALNTGFYNEQYF. The chain recombines TRBV20-1 with TRBJ2-3; the D gene is possibly TRBD1 (6 bases). V dropped 5 bases and J dropped 11 bases, with 23 bases sitting between them. This CDR3 has 14 amino acids. Germline CDR1 and CDR2: DFQATT and SNEGSKA (reference sequence).

This clonotype occurred many times. The chain recombines TRBV6-5 with TRBJ2-3, with 8 bases lining up with TRBD1. From germline, CDR1 is MNHEY and CDR2 SVGAGI. CDR3 length: 14 amino acids. V lost 2 bases, J lost 3 bases, and 1 base stayed unmatched. The CDR3 protein is CASSYRTGTDTQYF. The CDR3 DNA is TGTGCCAGCAGTTACCGGACAGGGACAGATACGCAGTATTTT.

In its sample, this clonotype was seen many times. The chain uses TRBV6-6 and TRBJ2-7; either TRBD1 or TRBD2 may supply D (5 bases each). Trimming removed 2 bases at V and 5 bases at J, with 13 bases between. In germline, CDR1 is MNHNY, CDR2 SVGAGI (reference sequence). CDR3 length equals 14 residues. The CDR3, as DNA: TGTGCCAGCAGTTACGGGGGTTCGCTTGACGAGCAGTACTTC. It translates to CASSYGGSLDEQYF.

This clonotype showed up many times. V usage is TRBV19 and J usage is TRBJ2-5; possible D gene TRBD2, 6 bases. Germline lookup yields CDR1 LNHDA and CDR2 SQIVND (reference sequence). Trimming shortened V by 10 bases and J by 2 bases, and 17 bases separated the two germline ends. CDR3 length: 14 amino acids. CDR3 nucleotides: TGTGCCACCGCGGGACTGCCGGCTCAAGAGACCCAGTACTTC. It yields the protein CATAGLPAQETQYF.